This T cell receptor delta chain was recovered during a study of Vδ1+ human thymocytes (dated by TCRdb to the late 2010s). About the investigation overall: As a data resource, the study described the mRNA-level TRG and TRD CDR3 repertoires found in highly purified Vdelta1+ thymocytes taken from young children. The multiplex-based CDR3 amplicon strategy had previously been validated against 5'RACE-based CDR3 amplicon generation methods. Summary of the overall study and its limitations: Donors did not cluster by age or sex, so the analyses were not stratified by age or sex. In contrast to oligoclonal peripheral blood repertoires, thymic TRG and TRD repertoires appeared to be highly polyclonal with Gaussian CDR3 length distributions. The use of highly purified populations and single-cell validation was advised by the authors, since misinterpretation of bulk repertoire data could be caused by unexpected Vdelta2 sequences. Many TRG clonotypes were shared between donors (up to about 6.9x10^3), whereas TRD repertoires were essentially private (max roughly 100 shared). Around 20% of thymic TRD sequences were found to be Vdelta2 (and few were Vdelta3) despite high sort purity, in contrast to peripheral blood Vdelta1+ controls.

About this clone: This clone's antigen is unknown. Base qualities are not at hand, and no much larger clone is one base apart.

Germline trimming: 0 bases from V, 3 bases from J; junction bases outside gene matches: 19. The germline V gene gives CDR1 as NSMFDY and CDR2 as ISSIKDK. Counted from cysteine to phenylalanine, this CDR3 has 20 amino acids. Just CDR3 DNA is preserved here, 60 bases in frame from base 1. RNA extraction was performed with the RNeasy mini kit, and reverse transcription was done with Superscript III. To generate the CDR3 amplicons, a multiplex PCR was run using pooled V-gene forward primers together with a constant-region reverse primer that carried Illumina adaptor overhangs. Amplicons were gel-purified, then indexed with Nextera index primers over around 8 extra PCR cycles and purified with AMPure XP beads. Libraries were sequenced on an Illumina MiSeq with paired-end 250 bp reads, dual indexing and around 22% PhiX spike-in. Concerning the study's data processing: FastQC was used to quality check the reads, while ea-utils fastq-join merged the TRG read pairs. IMGT/HighV-QUEST was used to annotate the sequences, only productive sequences with an unambiguous V-gene assignment were kept, and clonotypes were defined as sequences sharing an identical CDR3 sequence. For downstream analysis, the tools were VDJtools 1.1.1, tcR 2.2.3, Treemap and vegan Shannon diversity in R 3.4.4. In TCRdb, clones were called once more from the public reads by CATT, and rows of identical DNA were later combined. V and J calls and clone size were set by TCRdb, not the authors. This sample lists around 56,000 delta-chain clones; roughly 16% were detected once. 0.39% of the sample goes to the ten largest clones.

Thymic samples were depleted of alphabeta T cells, then CD3+ TCRVdelta1+ TCRVdelta2- thymocytes were FACS-sorted. A purity of roughly 96% to 99.6% was achieved for sorted Vdelta1+ thymocytes. The thymic specimens were obtained from about eight paediatric patients who were undergoing corrective cardiac surgery and ranged in age from 5 days to 15 months. The thymic tissue was dispersed, and mononuclear cells were isolated using a Histopaque-1077 density gradient. The staining antibodies were anti-TCRVdelta1 clone TS8.2, anti-TCRVdelta2 clone B6, anti-CD3 clone HIT3a and anti-TCRalphabeta clone IP26. The sequencing sample was made of Vdelta1+ gamma-delta thymocytes from the thymus. This specimen's cell subset or site label, per the study, means: FACS-sorted CD3+ TCRalphabeta- TCRVdelta1+ TCRVdelta2- thymocytes. This TCR was recovered from a girl under three years old who had congenital heart surgery. The chain couples TRAV29/DV5 to TRDJ1; a stretch of 11 junction bases matches TRDD3. In nucleotides, the sequence is TGTGCAGCAAGCGAGGGTCTTATGATGTGGGGGATACGCGTGTCCGATAAACTCATCTTT. It translates to CAASEGLMMWGIRVSDKLIF.